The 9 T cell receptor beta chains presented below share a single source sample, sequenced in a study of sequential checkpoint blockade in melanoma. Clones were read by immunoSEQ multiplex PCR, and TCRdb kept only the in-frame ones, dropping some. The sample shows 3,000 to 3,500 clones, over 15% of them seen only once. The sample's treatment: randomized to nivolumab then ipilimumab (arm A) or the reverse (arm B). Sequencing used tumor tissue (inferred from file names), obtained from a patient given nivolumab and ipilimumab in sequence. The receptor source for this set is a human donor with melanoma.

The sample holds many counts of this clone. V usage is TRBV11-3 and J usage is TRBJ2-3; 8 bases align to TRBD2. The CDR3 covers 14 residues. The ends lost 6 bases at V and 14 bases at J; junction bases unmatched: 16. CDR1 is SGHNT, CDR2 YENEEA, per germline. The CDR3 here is CASRLPGLGQPWYF. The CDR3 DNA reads TGTGCCAGCAGGCTTCCGGGACTAGGACAACCCTGGTATTTT.

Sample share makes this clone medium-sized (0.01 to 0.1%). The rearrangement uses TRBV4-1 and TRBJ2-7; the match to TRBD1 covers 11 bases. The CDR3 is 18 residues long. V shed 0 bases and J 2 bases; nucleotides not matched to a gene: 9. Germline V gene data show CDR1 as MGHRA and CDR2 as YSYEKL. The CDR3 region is CASSQEGPGQGGTYEQYV. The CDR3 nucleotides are TGCGCCAGCAGCCAAGAAGGGCCGGGACAGGGGGGAACCTACGAGCAGTACGTC.

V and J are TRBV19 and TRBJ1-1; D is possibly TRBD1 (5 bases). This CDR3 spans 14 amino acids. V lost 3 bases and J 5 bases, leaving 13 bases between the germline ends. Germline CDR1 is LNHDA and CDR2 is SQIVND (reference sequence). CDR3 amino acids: CASSIRDSWTEAFF. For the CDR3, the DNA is TGTGCCAGTAGTATCAGAGACAGTTGGACTGAAGCTTTCTTT.

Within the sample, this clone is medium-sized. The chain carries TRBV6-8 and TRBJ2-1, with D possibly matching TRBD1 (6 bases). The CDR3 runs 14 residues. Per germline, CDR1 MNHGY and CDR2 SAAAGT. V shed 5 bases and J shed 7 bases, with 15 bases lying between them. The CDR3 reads CASSPTGPWNEQFF. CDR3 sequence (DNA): TGTGCCAGCAGTCCGACAGGCCCATGGAATGAGCAGTTCTTC.

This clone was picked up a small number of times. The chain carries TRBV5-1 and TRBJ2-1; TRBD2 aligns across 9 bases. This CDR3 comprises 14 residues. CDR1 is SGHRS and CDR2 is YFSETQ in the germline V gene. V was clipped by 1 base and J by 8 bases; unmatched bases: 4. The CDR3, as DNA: TGCGCCAGCAGCTTGTCTGGCGGGGGGGATGAGCAGTTCTTC. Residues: CASSLSGGGDEQFF.

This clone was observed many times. DNA for the CDR3: TGTGCCAGCAGAAGGACAGTCACAGATACGCAGTATTTT. This translates into CASRRTVTDTQYF. The chain joins TRBV6-8 to TRBJ2-3, with D possibly TRBD1 on 6 matching bases. V lost 6 bases to trimming and J lost 2 bases, with 9 bases between them. The CDR3 is 13 residues long. Germline-derived CDR1 and CDR2 are MNHGY and SAAAGT.

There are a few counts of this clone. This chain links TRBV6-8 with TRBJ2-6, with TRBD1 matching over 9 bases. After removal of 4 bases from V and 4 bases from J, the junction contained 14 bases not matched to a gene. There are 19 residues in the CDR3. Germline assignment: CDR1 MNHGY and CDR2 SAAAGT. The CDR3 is CASSFFPGQGVSGANVLTF. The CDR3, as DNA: TGTGCCAGCAGTTTCTTTCCGGGACAGGGCGTAAGCGGGGCCAACGTCCTGACTTTC.

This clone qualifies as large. The DNA for the CDR3 is TGTGCCAGCAGAGCCGGGCTCAATGAGCAGTTCTTC. Its protein is CASRAGLNEQFF. The chain combines TRBV6-8 with TRBJ2-1; D is uncertain. Germline CDR1 MNHGY, CDR2 SAAAGT. The germline V and J ends were trimmed by 6 bases and 6 bases, with 9 bases remaining between them. The CDR3 spans 12 residues.

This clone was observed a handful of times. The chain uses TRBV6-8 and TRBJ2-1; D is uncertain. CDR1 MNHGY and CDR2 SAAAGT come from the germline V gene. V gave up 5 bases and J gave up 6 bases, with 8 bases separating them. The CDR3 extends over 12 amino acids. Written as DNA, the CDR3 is TGTGCCAGCAGTGGTCTAGGCAATGAGCAGTTCTTC. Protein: CASSGLGNEQFF.